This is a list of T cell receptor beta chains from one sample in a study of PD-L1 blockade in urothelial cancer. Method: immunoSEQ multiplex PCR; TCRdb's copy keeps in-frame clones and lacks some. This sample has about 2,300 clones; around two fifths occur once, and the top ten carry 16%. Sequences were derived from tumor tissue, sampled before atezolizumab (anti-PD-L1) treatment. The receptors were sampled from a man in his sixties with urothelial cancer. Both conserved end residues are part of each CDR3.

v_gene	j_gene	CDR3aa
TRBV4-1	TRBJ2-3	CASSLPRADTQYF
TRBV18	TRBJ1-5	CASSLSSRGLNQPQHF
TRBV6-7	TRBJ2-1	CASSSGRVNEQFF
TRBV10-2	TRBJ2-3	CASSESLAGGTDTQYF
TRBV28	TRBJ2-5	CASSLPGGARETQYF
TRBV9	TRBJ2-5	CASSPQGQNQETQYF
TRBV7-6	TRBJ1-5	CASSLGRGGNQPQHF
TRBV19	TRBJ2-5	CASSIDLWGTGRLAQETQYF
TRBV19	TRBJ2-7	CASSRDASSYEQYF
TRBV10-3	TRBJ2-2	CAIGSGEGWDGELFF
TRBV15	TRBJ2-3	CATSRDRGGRWHTQYF
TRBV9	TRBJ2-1	CASSVEGTGVINEQFF